The 15 T cell receptor beta chains listed next were all sequenced from one sample in a study of T cells in Graves' hyperthyroidism and ophthalmopathy (dated by TCRdb to the late 2010s). Library creation used multiplex PCR. TCRdb shows the sequencer as Illumina HiSeq 2000. The TCR beta CDR3 regions were amplified from RNA transcripts. The first round of RT-PCR for the TCR CDR3 was performed with the HTBI primer set and the Qiagen OneStep RT-PCR kit. The public reads were run again by TCRdb, first through fastp at Q25 and then through MiXCR, and only productive beta chains were kept. Each CDR3 protein appears once, grouped with its most common genes and DNA. Here the sample has 150,000 or so distinct CDR3 sequences; roughly a fifth occur a single time. Clones ranked in the top ten supply 60% to 80% of the sample. Sequencing input: blood. The receptor source for this set is a woman in her fifties or sixties with Graves' hyperthyroidism that later progressed to Graves' ophthalmopathy.

This clonotype was seen many times. J is TRBJ1-1 and V is TRBV7-9; 7 nucleotides line up with TRBD1. This CDR3 contains 13 residues. CDR1 and CDR2 from the germline V gene are SEHNR and FQNEAQ (reference sequence). V gave up 6 bases and J gave up 1 base; unmatched junction bases: 2. The CDR3 region is CASRGQPNTEAFF. CDR3 sequence (DNA): TGTGCCAGCAGGGGACAGCCGAACACTGAAGCTTTCTTT.

This chain joins TRBV20-1 and TRBJ2-6; D remains ambiguous. This CDR3 has 13 amino acids. Trimming removed 6 bases from V and 2 bases from J, with 8 bases in between. Germline CDR1 reads DFQATT; CDR2 reads SNEGSKA (reference sequence). CDR3 amino acids: CSARVPGANVLTF. Here the CDR3 DNA reads TGCAGTGCCCGAGTTCCTGGGGCCAACGTCCTGACTTTC.

The rearrangement links TRBV20-1 to TRBJ2-7; 14 bases fit TRBD2. This CDR3 is built from 15 residues. In germline, CDR1 is DFQATT, CDR2 SNEGSKA (reference sequence). V dropped 6 bases and J dropped 7; count of bases not matched to a gene: 11. In DNA form, the CDR3 reads TGCAGTGCCCATCCGGGACTAGCGGGAGTGGGGGAGCAGTACTTC. Protein product: CSAHPGLAGVGEQYF.

This clonotype was counted at least ten times. The CDR3 DNA reads TGTGCCATCAGTGAACAGTGGGACAGGGTAAACTATGGCTACACCTTC. Translated, it gives CAISEQWDRVNYGYTF. This chain joins TRBV10-3 and TRBJ1-2, with 9 bases matching TRBD1. CDR1 ENHRY and CDR2 SYGVKD come from the germline V gene. The CDR3 sequence is 16 residues long. Unmatched junction bases numbered 7, after V lost 3 bases and J lost 2 bases.

This clonotype turned up a few times. This chain uses TRBV6-1 with TRBJ2-1, with 7 bases that match TRBD2. The CDR3 runs to 15 residues. The germline V gene has CDR1 MNHNS and CDR2 SASEGT. V dropped 7 bases and J dropped 0; count of bases not matched to a gene: 6. For the CDR3, the DNA is TGTGCCAGCACTATGGGGAGGGTCTCCTACAATGAGCAGTTCTTC. Translated, it gives CASTMGRVSYNEQFF.

This clonotype was recorded at least ten times. The chain combines TRBV18 with TRBJ1-6, with 8 nucleotides matching TRBD1. The CDR3 spans 15 residues. Unmatched junction bases numbered 10, after V lost 2 bases and J lost 13 bases. CDR1 is KGHSH and CDR2 is LQKENI in the germline V gene. The chain's CDR3 is CASSPDRGDFSPLHF. The CDR3 DNA reads as TGTGCCAGCTCACCAGACAGGGGAGACTTCTCCCCCCTCCACTTT.

The chain carries TRBV20-1 and TRBJ1-1; 8 bases are a match to TRBD1. V lost 5 bases to trimming and J lost 4 bases; unmatched junction nucleotides: 6. The CDR3 sequence is 13 residues long. Germline V gene data show CDR1 as DFQATT and CDR2 as SNEGSKA (reference sequence). CDR3 protein: CSAGRQGTTEAFF. The CDR3 DNA reads as TGCAGTGCTGGCAGACAGGGGACCACTGAAGCTTTCTTT.

The V and J genes are TRBV13 and TRBJ2-5, with D hard to call. CDR1 PRHDT and CDR2 FYEKMQ come from the germline V gene (reference sequence). CDR3 length equals 14 residues. Between the trimmed V and J ends, which lost 5 bases and 7 bases, there was a span of 17 bases. CDR3 nucleotides: TGTGCCAGCAGCCCCCGCACCACCCCAACGACCCAGTACTTC. Translation: CASSPRTTPTTQYF.

This clonotype was counted many times. This sequence joins TRBV27 and TRBJ1-1; D call uncertain. Per germline, CDR1 MNHEY and CDR2 SMNVEV (reference sequence). The V end was cut by 6 bases, the J end by 4 bases, with 15 bases between. This CDR3 has 14 residues. CDR3 sequence: CASRLAPWSTEAFF. The CDR3 coding sequence is TGTGCCAGCAGATTGGCTCCTTGGAGCACTGAAGCTTTCTTT.

This rearrangement joins TRBV7-2 to TRBJ2-3; 8 bases fit TRBD2. J gave up 1 base and V 1 base, and 13 bases lay outside the gene matches. Germline V gives CDR1 SGHTA, CDR2 FQGNSA. The CDR3 consists of 19 residues. The DNA of the CDR3 is TGTGCCAGCAGCTTAGGGGTTCTCGCTGGGCGGGGGGGCACAGATACGCAGTATTTT. Its protein product is CASSLGVLAGRGGTDTQYF.

This clonotype was picked up many times. This chain uses TRBV28 with TRBJ2-3; 9 nucleotides align to TRBD2. Germline V lookup: CDR1 MDHEN, CDR2 SYDVKM. This CDR3 comprises 14 residues. V lost 2 bases, J lost 10 bases, and 7 bases stayed unmatched. CDR3 sequence: CASSLGGRVGAQYF. In nucleotides, the CDR3 is TGTGCCAGCAGTTTAGGCGGGAGGGTCGGGGCGCAGTATTTT.

CDR3 nucleotide sequence: TGTGCCAGCAGTTTCGGGACAGGGAGCCACGAGCAGTACTTC. This gives the protein CASSFGTGSHEQYF. J is TRBJ2-7 and V is TRBV12-3 or TRBV12-4; 9 nucleotides agree with TRBD1. The CDR3 runs to 14 residues. The ends lost 3 bases at V and 5 bases at J; junction bases unmatched: 5.

This clonotype has only a few counts. The V gene is TRBV5-5, the J gene TRBJ2-2, with D possibly called TRBD1 or TRBD2 (5 bases each). The CDR3 loop spans 14 amino acids. V lost 2 bases and J lost 6, with 11 bases in between. Germline CDR1 is SGHKS and CDR2 is YYEKEE (reference sequence). The CDR3 sequence: CASSFGVGAGELFF. CDR3 DNA sequence: TGTGCCAGCAGCTTTGGGGTGGGGGCCGGGGAGCTGTTTTTT.

This clonotype appeared many times. The rearrangement links TRBV19 to TRBJ2-7; TRBD2 is a possible D gene (5 bases). Germline V gene lookup returns CDR1 LNHDA and CDR2 SQIVND (reference sequence). The CDR3 loop spans 14 amino acids. The V end was cut by 5 bases, the J end by 4 bases, with 15 bases between. The CDR3 region is CASSPHRGPYEQYF. The DNA of the CDR3 is TGTGCCAGTAGTCCCCATCGAGGGCCATACGAGCAGTACTTC.

This sequence joins TRBV2 and TRBJ2-2; 7 bases are shared with TRBD1. From germline, CDR1 is SNHLY and CDR2 FYNNEI. CDR3 length equals 15 residues. Losses at the gene ends were 7 bases for V and 0 bases for J; bases not matched to a gene: 5. CDR3 sequence (DNA): TGTGCCAGCACCCCCGGACAGGCGAACACCGGGGAGCTGTTTTTT. Its protein product is CASTPGQANTGELFF.